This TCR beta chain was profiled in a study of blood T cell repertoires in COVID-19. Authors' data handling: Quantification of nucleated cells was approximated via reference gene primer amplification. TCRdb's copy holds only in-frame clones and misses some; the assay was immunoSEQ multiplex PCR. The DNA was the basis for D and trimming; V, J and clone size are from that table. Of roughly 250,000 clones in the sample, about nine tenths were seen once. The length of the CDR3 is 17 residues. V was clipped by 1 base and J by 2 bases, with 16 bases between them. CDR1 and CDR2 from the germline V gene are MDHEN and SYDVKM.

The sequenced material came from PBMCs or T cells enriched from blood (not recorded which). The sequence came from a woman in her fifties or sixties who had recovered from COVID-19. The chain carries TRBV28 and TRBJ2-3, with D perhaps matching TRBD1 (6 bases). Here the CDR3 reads CASSLYTLGGATDTQYF. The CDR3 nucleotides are TGTGCCAGCAGTTTATACACCCTAGGGGGAGCCACAGATACGCAGTATTTT.